Included here is one T cell receptor beta chain sequence, with context. V lost 3 bases and J 3 bases, leaving 14 bases between the germline ends. The CDR3 consists of 15 residues. Germline CDR1 is SGHNT and CDR2 is YENEEA. The sample is drawn from a study of blood T cell repertoires in COVID-19. Libraries were prepared by immunoSEQ multiplex PCR; TCRdb keeps only in-frame clonotypes and omits some of them. The table shows 250,000 or so clones, with 70% to 90% occurring only once. The sample was peripheral blood. This TCR was sampled from a woman in her thirties or forties who had recovered from COVID-19. The chain combines TRBV11-3 with TRBJ1-2, with D possibly TRBD1 on 5 matching bases. The CDR3, as DNA: TGTGCCAGCAGCTTGCGGCAGGGAGGTTACTATGGCTACACCTTC. This gives the protein CASSLRQGGYYGYTF.